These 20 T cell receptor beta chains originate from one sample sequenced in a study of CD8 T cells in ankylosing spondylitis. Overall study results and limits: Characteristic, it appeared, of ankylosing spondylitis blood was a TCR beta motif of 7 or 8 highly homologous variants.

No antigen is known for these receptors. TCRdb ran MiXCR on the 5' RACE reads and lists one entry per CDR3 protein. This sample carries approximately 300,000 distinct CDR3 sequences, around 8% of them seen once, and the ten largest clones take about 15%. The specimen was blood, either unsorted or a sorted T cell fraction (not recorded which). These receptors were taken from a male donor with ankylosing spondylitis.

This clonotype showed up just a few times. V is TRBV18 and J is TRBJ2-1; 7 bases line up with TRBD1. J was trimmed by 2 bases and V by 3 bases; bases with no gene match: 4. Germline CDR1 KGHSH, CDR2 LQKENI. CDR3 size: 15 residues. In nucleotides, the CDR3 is TGTGCCAGCTCACCCGACGGGACAGCCTACAATGAGCAGTTCTTC. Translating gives CASSPDGTAYNEQFF.

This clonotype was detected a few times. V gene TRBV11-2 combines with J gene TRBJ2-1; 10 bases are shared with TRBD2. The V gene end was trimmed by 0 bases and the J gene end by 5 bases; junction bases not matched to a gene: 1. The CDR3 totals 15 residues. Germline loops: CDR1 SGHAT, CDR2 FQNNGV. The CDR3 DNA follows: TGTGCCAGCAGCTTAGATCTAGCGGGAGACAATGAGCAGTTCTTC. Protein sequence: CASSLDLAGDNEQFF.

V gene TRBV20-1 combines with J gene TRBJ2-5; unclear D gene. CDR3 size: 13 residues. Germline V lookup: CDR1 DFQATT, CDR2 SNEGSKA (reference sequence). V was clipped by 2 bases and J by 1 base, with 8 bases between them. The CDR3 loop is CSARRLAQETQYF. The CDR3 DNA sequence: TGCAGTGCTAGACGGCTGGCCCAAGAGACCCAGTACTTC.

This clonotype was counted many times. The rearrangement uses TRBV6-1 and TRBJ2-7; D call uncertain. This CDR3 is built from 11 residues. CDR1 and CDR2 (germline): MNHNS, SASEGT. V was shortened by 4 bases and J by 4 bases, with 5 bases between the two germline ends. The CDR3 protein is CASSGFYEQYF. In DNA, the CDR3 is TGTGCCAGCAGTGGGTTTTACGAGCAGTACTTC.

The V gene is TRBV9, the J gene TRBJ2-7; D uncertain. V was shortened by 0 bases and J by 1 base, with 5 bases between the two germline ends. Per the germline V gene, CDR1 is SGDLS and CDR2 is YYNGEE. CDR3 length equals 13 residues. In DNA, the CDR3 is TGTGCCAGCAGCGTAGCCCATTCCTACGAGCAGTACTTC. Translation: CASSVAHSYEQYF.

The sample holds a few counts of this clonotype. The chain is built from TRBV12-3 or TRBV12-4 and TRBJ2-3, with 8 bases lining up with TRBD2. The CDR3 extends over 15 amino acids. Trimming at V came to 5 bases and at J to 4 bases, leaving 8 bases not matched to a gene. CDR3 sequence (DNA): TGTGCCAGCAGTCTAAGAGCGGGAGTCCCAGATACGCAGTATTTT. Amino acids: CASSLRAGVPDTQYF.

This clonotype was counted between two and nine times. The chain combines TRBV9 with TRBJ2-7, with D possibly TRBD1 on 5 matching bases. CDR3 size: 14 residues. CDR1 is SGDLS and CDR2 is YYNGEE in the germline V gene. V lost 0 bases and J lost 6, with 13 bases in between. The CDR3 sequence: CASSVESQGGEQYF. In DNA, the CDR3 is TGTGCCAGCAGCGTAGAATCCCAGGGCGGCGAGCAGTACTTC.

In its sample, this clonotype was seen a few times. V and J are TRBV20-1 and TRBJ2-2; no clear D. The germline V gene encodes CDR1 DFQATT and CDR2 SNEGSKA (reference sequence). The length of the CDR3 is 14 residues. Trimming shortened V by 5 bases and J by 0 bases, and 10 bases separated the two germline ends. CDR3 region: CSASDIANTGELFF. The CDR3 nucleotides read TGCAGTGCTTCGGATATAGCGAACACCGGGGAGCTGTTTTTT.

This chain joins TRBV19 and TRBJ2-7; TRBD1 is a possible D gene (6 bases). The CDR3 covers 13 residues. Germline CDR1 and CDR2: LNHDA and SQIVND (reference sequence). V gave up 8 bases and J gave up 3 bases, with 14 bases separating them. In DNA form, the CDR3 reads TGTGCCAGTCAGGGGCCAGGAGTCTACGAGCAGTACTTC. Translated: CASQGPGVYEQYF.

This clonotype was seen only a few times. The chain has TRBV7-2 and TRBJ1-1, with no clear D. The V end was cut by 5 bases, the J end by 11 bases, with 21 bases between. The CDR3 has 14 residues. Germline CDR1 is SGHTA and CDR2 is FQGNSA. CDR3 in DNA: TGTGCCAGCAGCCCGGATTCGTGGGGAGGCGGGGCTTTCTTT. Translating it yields CASSPDSWGGGAFF.

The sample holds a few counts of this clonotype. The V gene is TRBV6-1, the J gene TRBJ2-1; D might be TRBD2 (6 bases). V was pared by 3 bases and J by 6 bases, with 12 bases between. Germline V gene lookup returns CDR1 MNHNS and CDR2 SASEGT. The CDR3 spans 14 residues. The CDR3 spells CASSEGLRANEQFF. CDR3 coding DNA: TGTGCCAGCAGTGAGGGACTCAGAGCCAATGAGCAGTTCTTC.

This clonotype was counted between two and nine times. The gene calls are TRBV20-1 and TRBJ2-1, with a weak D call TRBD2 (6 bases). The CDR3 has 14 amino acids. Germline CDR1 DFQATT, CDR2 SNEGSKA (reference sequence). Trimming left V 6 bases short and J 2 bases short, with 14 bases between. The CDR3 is CSARGGVAYNEQFF. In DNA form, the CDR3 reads TGCAGTGCGAGGGGAGGTGTCGCCTACAATGAGCAGTTCTTC.

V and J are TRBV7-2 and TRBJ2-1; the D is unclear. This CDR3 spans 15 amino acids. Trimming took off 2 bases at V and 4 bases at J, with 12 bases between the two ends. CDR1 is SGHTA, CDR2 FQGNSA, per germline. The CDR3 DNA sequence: TGTGCCAGCAGCTTATTCCCAGGCTTTTACAATGAGCAGTTCTTC. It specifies CASSLFPGFYNEQFF.

The DNA for the CDR3 is TGTGCCAGCAGTTCCTTACTTAGCGGGAGTTCAGATACGCAGTATTTT. Translating it yields CASSSLLSGSSDTQYF. This chain uses TRBV6-2 or TRBV6-3 with TRBJ2-3; 9 nucleotides match TRBD2. Germline V gene data show CDR1 as MNHEY and CDR2 as SVGEGT. V lost 4 bases to trimming and J lost 4 bases; unmatched junction nucleotides: 9. This CDR3 is 16 amino acids long.

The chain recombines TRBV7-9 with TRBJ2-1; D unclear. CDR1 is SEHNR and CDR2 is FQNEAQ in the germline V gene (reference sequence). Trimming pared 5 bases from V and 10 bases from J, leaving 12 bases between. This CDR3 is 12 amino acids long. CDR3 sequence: CASSLAVSEQFF. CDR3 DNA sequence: TGTGCCAGCAGCCTGGCGGTTTCAGAGCAGTTCTTC. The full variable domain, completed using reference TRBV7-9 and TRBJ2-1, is DTGVSQNPRHKITKRGQNVTFRCDPISEHNRLYWYRQTLGQGPEFLTYFQNEAQLEKSRLLSDRFSAERPKGSFSTLEIQRTEQGDSAMYLCASSLAVSEQFFGPGTRLTVL.

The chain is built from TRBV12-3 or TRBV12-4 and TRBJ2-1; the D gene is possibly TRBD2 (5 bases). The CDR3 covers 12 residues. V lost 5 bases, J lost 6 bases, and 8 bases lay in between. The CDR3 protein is CASSPTSNEQFF. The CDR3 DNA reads TGTGCCAGCAGTCCTACTAGCAATGAGCAGTTCTTC.

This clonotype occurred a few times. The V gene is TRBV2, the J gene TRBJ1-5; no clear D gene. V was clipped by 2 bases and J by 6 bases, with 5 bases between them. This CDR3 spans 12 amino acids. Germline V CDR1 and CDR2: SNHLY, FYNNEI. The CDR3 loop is CASSERVQPQHF. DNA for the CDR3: TGTGCCAGCAGTGAACGGGTTCAGCCCCAGCATTTT.

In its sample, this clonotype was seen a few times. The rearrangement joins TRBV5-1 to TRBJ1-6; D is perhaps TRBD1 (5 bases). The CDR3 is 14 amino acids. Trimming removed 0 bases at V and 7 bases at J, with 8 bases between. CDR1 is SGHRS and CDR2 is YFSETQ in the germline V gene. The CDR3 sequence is CASSLDRLNSPLHF. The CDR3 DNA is TGCGCCAGCAGCTTGGACAGGCTAAATTCACCCCTCCACTTT. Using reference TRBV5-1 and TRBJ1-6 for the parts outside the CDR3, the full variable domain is KAGVTQTPRYLIKTRGQQVTLSCSPISGHRSVSWYQQTPGQGLQFLFEYFSETQRNKGNFPGRFSGRQFSNSRSEMNVSTLELGDSALYLCASSLDRLNSPLHFGNGTRLTVT.

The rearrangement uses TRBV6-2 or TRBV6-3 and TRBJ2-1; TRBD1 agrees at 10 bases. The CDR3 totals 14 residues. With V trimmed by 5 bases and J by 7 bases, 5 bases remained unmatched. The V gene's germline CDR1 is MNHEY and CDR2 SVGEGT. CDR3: CASSGGTGANEQFF. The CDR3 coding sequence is TGTGCCAGCAGTGGCGGGACAGGGGCGAATGAGCAGTTCTTC.

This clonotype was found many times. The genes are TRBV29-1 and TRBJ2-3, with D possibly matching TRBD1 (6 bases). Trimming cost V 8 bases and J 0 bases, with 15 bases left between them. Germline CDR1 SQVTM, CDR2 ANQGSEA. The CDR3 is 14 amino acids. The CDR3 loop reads CSSGRTASTDTQYF. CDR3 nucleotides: TGCAGCTCCGGACGGACAGCTAGCACAGATACGCAGTATTTT.